One sample yielded the 26 T cell receptor beta chains listed below, sequenced in a study of cytomegalovirus exposure and HLA in healthy donors. PCR used 60 Vbeta primers and 13 Jbeta primers. Assay: immunoSEQ multiplex PCR; the TCRdb copy retains only in-frame clones and omits some. The data show approximately 200,000 clones, roughly 80% seen once. The sequencing input was PBMCs. The receptors here all came from a man aged 40-49 years in good health and CMV-seronegative.

This chain connects TRBV9 to TRBJ2-7; D perhaps matches TRBD1 (5 bases). CDR1 is SGDLS and CDR2 is YYNGEE in the germline V gene. Trimming shortened V by 0 bases and J by 3 bases, and 10 bases separated the two germline ends. This CDR3 is 14 amino acids long. Written as DNA, the CDR3 is TGTGCCAGCAGCGTAGCGGACAATTTCTACGAGCAGTACTTC. Translation: CASSVADNFYEQYF.

CDR3 in DNA: TGTGCCAGCAGTAGGACTAGCGGGAGAGGTAATGAGCAGTTCTTC. It specifies CASSRTSGRGNEQFF. The J gene is TRBJ2-1, the V gene TRBV2, with 13 bases matching TRBD2. Germline CDR1 reads SNHLY; CDR2 reads FYNNEI. V shed 5 bases, J shed 7 bases, and the junction held 5 bases outside the gene matches. The CDR3 is made up of 15 amino acids.

A single count supports this clone. The rearrangement joins TRBV9 to TRBJ2-3, with 7 bases that match TRBD2. With V trimmed by 4 bases and J by 1 base, 12 bases remained unmatched. CDR3 size: 17 residues. Germline V gene lookup returns CDR1 SGDLS and CDR2 YYNGEE. In DNA, the CDR3 is TGTGCCAGCAGCACCCTCCGGCTAGCGGACCGCACAGATACGCAGTATTTT. This gives the protein CASSTLRLADRTDTQYF.

This clone appeared once. The J gene is TRBJ2-7, the V gene TRBV4-1; weak D call: TRBD2 (6 bases). The CDR3 has 15 amino acids. The ends were cut back, 0 bases at V and 5 bases at J, with 14 bases in the middle. From germline, CDR1 is MGHRA and CDR2 YSYEKL. The CDR3 sequence is CASSQEGDSWDEQYF. DNA of the CDR3: TGCGCCAGCAGCCAAGAGGGGGACTCGTGGGACGAGCAGTACTTC.

The chain joins TRBV9 to TRBJ2-3; 12 bases fit TRBD2. V gave up 0 bases and J gave up 8 bases; unmatched junction bases: 7. The CDR3 has 16 amino acids. Germline-derived CDR1 and CDR2 are SGDLS and YYNGEE. CDR3 in DNA: TGTGCCAGCAGCGTAGCTCTAGCGGGGGGGCCCGCTACGCAGTATTTT. Its protein is CASSVALAGGPATQYF.

V gene TRBV5-1 combines with J gene TRBJ2-3; D gene ambiguous. This CDR3 region has 17 residues. Germline V lookup: CDR1 SGHRS, CDR2 YFSETQ. Trimming cost V 0 bases and J 3 bases, with 17 bases left between them. The CDR3 loop is CASSLVGLRSKTDTQYF. The DNA of the CDR3 is TGCGCCAGCAGCTTGGTTGGATTGAGGTCGAAGACAGATACGCAGTATTTT.

The chain combines TRBV18 with TRBJ1-4, with a tentative D call TRBD1 (5 bases). The germline V and J ends were trimmed by 2 bases and 8 bases, with 15 bases remaining between them. The CDR3 is 15 residues long. CDR1 is KGHSH, CDR2 LQKENI, per germline. CDR3 amino acids: CASSPRQGGYEKLFF. The CDR3 nucleotides read TGTGCCAGCTCACCAAGGCAGGGAGGGTACGAAAAACTGTTTTTT.

The V call is TRBV7-2, the J call TRBJ1-1; 10 nucleotides line up with TRBD1. This CDR3 comprises 14 residues. Germline CDR1 SGHTA, CDR2 FQGNSA. V was clipped by 4 bases and J by 6 bases; unmatched bases: 5. In DNA form, the CDR3 reads TGTGCCAGCAGCTCCAGACAGGGGGCGGCTGAAGCTTTCTTT. Translation gives CASSSRQGAAEAFF.

The chain links TRBV15 to TRBJ1-3; no clear D. CDR3 size: 17 residues. V was shortened by 2 bases and J by 0 bases, with 14 bases between the two germline ends. Germline-derived CDR1 and CDR2 are LNHNV and YYDKDF (reference sequence). The CDR3 sequence: CATSRSDALISGNTIYF. The CDR3 DNA sequence: TGTGCCACCAGCAGATCAGATGCCCTCATCTCTGGAAACACCATATATTTT.

The V gene is TRBV4-1, the J gene TRBJ1-4, with D maybe TRBD1 (5 bases). From germline, CDR1 is MGHRA and CDR2 YSYEKL. The CDR3 runs to 16 residues. V was clipped by 0 bases and J by 4 bases, with 12 bases between them. The CDR3 nucleotides read TGCGCCAGCAGCCAAGATCAAGAGACAGTTAATGAAAAACTGTTTTTT. Translating it yields CASSQDQETVNEKLFF.

V is TRBV7-6 and J is TRBJ2-7; 10 bases map to TRBD2. Germline CDR1 is SGHVS and CDR2 is FNYEAQ. V dropped 1 base and J dropped 2; count of bases not matched to a gene: 2. CDR3 length: 15 residues. CDR3 loop: CASSLGAGGTYEQYF. CDR3 sequence (DNA): TGTGCCAGCAGCTTAGGAGCGGGAGGGACCTACGAGCAGTACTTC.

The chain recombines TRBV7-2 with TRBJ2-3; TRBD2 is a possible D gene (5 bases). Trimming removed 0 bases from V and 1 base from J, with 8 bases in between. CDR3 length: 15 amino acids. Germline CDR1 and CDR2: SGHTA and FQGNSA. Here the CDR3 reads CASSLANSGTDTQYF. CDR3 coding DNA: TGTGCCAGCAGCTTAGCGAATAGCGGCACAGATACGCAGTATTTT.

This chain uses TRBV5-1 with TRBJ1-1; D perhaps matches TRBD1 (6 bases). Germline loops: CDR1 SGHRS, CDR2 YFSETQ. Trimming pared 7 bases from V and 7 bases from J, leaving 17 bases between. The CDR3 is 13 amino acids. Written as DNA, the CDR3 is TGCGCCAGCGGGGAGGGGGTAACGGTTGAAGCTTTCTTT. It encodes CASGEGVTVEAFF.

The chain couples TRBV28 to TRBJ1-6; D gene ambiguous. The V end was cut by 6 bases, the J end by 12 bases, with 12 bases between. CDR1 is MDHEN, CDR2 SYDVKM, per germline. The CDR3 totals 12 residues. CDR3 residues: CASSPSAGPLHF. The CDR3 DNA follows: TGTGCCAGCAGCCCCTCGGCGGGACCCCTCCACTTT.

The V gene is TRBV4-1, the J gene TRBJ1-6, with a weak D call TRBD1 (6 bases). CDR1 and CDR2 (germline): MGHRA, YSYEKL. V was pared by 3 bases and J by 6 bases, with 15 bases between. This CDR3 is built from 16 residues. The CDR3 region has the DNA TGCGCCAGCAGCCAGATAGGGGGAATGGCTAATTCACCCCTCCACTTT. Protein: CASSQIGGMANSPLHF.

To note about this clone: At one end, the junction sequence differs from germline, possibly due to a read error. The chain uses TRBV10-3 and TRBJ2-7; the match to TRBD2 covers 8 bases. Germline values: CDR1 ENHRY, CDR2 SYGVKD. CDR3 size: 11 residues. CDR3 DNA sequence: TGTGCCATCAGTGACCTAGCGGGTATGAACTTC. It translates to CAISDLAGMNF.

The chain recombines TRBV5-4 with TRBJ2-5; D might be TRBD2 (5 bases). Germline CDR1 SGHNT, CDR2 YYREEE (reference sequence). This CDR3 spans 13 amino acids. Between the trimmed V and J ends, which lost 2 bases and 3 bases, there was a span of 8 bases. CDR3 coding DNA: TGTGCCAGCAGCTTCCAAGCGGAAGAGACCCAGTACTTC. The encoded protein is CASSFQAEETQYF.

The chain couples TRBV18 to TRBJ2-3; tentative D call: TRBD1 (6 bases). The length of the CDR3 is 18 residues. V was shortened by 3 bases and J by 4 bases, with 23 bases between the two germline ends. Germline assignment: CDR1 KGHSH and CDR2 LQKENI. The CDR3 is CASSPLFFPDRGSDTQYF. The CDR3 bases are TGTGCCAGCTCACCTCTCTTCTTTCCGGACAGAGGATCAGATACGCAGTATTTT.

V and J are TRBV6-5 and TRBJ2-7, with D uncertain. V gave up 6 bases and J gave up 0 bases, with 12 bases separating them. Germline CDR1 is MNHEY and CDR2 is SVGAGI. The CDR3 length is 14 residues. As DNA, the CDR3 is TGTGCCAGCAGACCTCGGGTGGGCTCCTACGAGCAGTACTTC. It translates to CASRPRVGSYEQYF.

The chain employs TRBV9 and TRBJ1-6; D is perhaps TRBD1 (5 bases). In germline, CDR1 is SGDLS, CDR2 YYNGEE. The CDR3 is made up of 15 amino acids. Trimming pared 4 bases from V and 7 bases from J, leaving 15 bases between. CDR3 sequence: CASSRHEEGNSPLHF. CDR3 coding DNA: TGTGCCAGCAGCAGACATGAGGAGGGGAATTCACCCCTCCACTTT.

The V gene is TRBV19, the J gene TRBJ2-5; TRBD2 agrees at 14 bases. CDR1 LNHDA and CDR2 SQIVND come from the germline V gene (reference sequence). Trimming cost V 10 bases and J 4 bases; bases outside gene matches: 2. The CDR3 runs to 13 residues. The CDR3 DNA follows: TGTGCCACTGGGACTAGCGGGAGAGAGACCCAGTACTTC. Translated, it gives CATGTSGRETQYF.

V gene TRBV29-1 combines with J gene TRBJ2-1; D remains unclear. The germline CDR1 and CDR2 sequences are SQVTM and ANQGSEA. CDR3 length equals 13 residues. V shed 3 bases and J shed 6 bases, with 12 bases lying between them. CDR3 sequence (DNA): TGCAGCGTTGAGAAGTGGTCGGGCAATGAGCAGTTCTTC. The encoded protein is CSVEKWSGNEQFF.

The chain employs TRBV28 and TRBJ1-1, with a possible D match to TRBD1 (5 bases). Trimming took 7 bases from V and 10 from J, leaving 19 bases between them. Per the germline V gene, CDR1 is MDHEN and CDR2 is SYDVKM. This CDR3 has 13 residues. This chain's CDR3 is CASTQRAGTGAFF. DNA for the CDR3: TGTGCCAGCACCCAACGGGCGGGGACGGGAGCTTTCTTT.

The chain links TRBV6-4 to TRBJ2-1; 9 nucleotides agree with TRBD1. Germline lookup yields CDR1 MRHNA and CDR2 SNTAGT. V lost 6 bases and J lost 9; bases outside the gene matches: 15. This CDR3 is built from 16 residues. Here the CDR3 reads CASSQARTGETGEQFF. CDR3 nucleotide sequence: TGTGCCAGCAGCCAGGCCCGGACAGGGGAGACTGGTGAGCAGTTCTTC.

The V call is TRBV13, the J call TRBJ1-2; 8 bases are shared with TRBD1. The germline gives CDR1 PRHDT, CDR2 FYEKMQ (reference sequence). CDR3 length equals 14 residues. The V segment lost 5 bases and the J segment 8 bases; nucleotides outside the gene matches: 10. CDR3 sequence (DNA): TGTGCCAGCAGCCCCGGGACAGGTCCTGGCGGCTACACCTTC. Encoded protein: CASSPGTGPGGYTF. Full variable domain (remainder filled in from reference TRBV13 and TRBJ1-2): AAGVIQSPRHLIKEKRETATLKCYPIPRHDTVYWYQQGPGQDPQFLISFYEKMQSDKGSIPDRFSAQQFSDYHSELNMSSLELGDSALYFCASSPGTGPGGYTFGSGTRLTVV.

The V call is TRBV6-6, the J call TRBJ2-1; 8 bases agree with TRBD1. The junction had 8 bases not matched to a gene; V was cut back by 4 bases and J by 3 bases. The V gene's germline CDR1 is MNHNY and CDR2 SVGAGI (reference sequence). The CDR3 extends over 16 amino acids. DNA of the CDR3: TGTGCCAGCAGTTCAGACAGGGGAGGTTTCTACAATGAGCAGTTCTTC. It encodes CASSSDRGGFYNEQFF.